One sample yielded the 13 T cell receptor beta chains listed below, sequenced in a study of blood T cell repertoires in COVID-19. The method was immunoSEQ multiplex PCR; TCRdb's version includes in-frame clones alone and lacks a portion of them. Among about 230,000 clones listed, 85% were seen once. The material sequenced was peripheral blood. These receptor sequences come from a man between 40 and 49 years old with acute or convalescent COVID-19.

J is TRBJ1-1 and V is TRBV27; D is unclear. V shed 6 bases and J shed 6 bases, with 14 bases lying between them. CDR1 is MNHEY, CDR2 SMNVEV, per germline (reference sequence). This CDR3 has 13 amino acids. Written as DNA, the CDR3 is TGTGCCAGCAGACCGGAGACGCAGCCTGAAGCTTTCTTT. Translating gives CASRPETQPEAFF.

The chain uses TRBV5-1 and TRBJ2-2; possible D gene TRBD1, 6 bases. The CDR3 contains 14 residues. Per the germline V gene, CDR1 is SGHRS and CDR2 is YFSETQ. The V end lost 2 bases, the J end lost 4 bases, and 9 bases lay between the germline ends. The CDR3 reads CASSLGQLTGELFF. CDR3 sequence (DNA): TGCGCCAGCAGCTTAGGACAGCTCACCGGGGAGCTGTTTTTT. The full variable domain, in which reference TRBV5-1 and TRBJ2-2 provide the parts outside the CDR3, is KAGVTQTPRYLIKTRGQQVTLSCSPISGHRSVSWYQQTPGQGLQFLFEYFSETQRNKGNFPGRFSGRQFSNSRSEMNVSTLELGDSALYLCASSLGQLTGELFFGEGSRLTVL.

This clone has a count of ten or more. Distinct nucleotide sequences in the sample also encode this CDR3. The chain recombines TRBV18 with TRBJ1-6, with 8 bases that match TRBD1. This CDR3 contains 14 residues. CDR1 is KGHSH and CDR2 is LQKENI in the germline V gene. After removal of 3 bases from V and 8 bases from J, the junction contained 3 bases not matched to a gene. The CDR3 sequence: CASSPLDRDSPLHF. As DNA, the CDR3 is TGTGCCAGCTCACCTTTGGACAGGGATTCACCCCTCCACTTT.

The chain combines TRBV3-1 (or the pseudogene TRBV3-2) with TRBJ1-1; D not resolved. The CDR3 runs 15 residues. V shed 0 bases and J shed 4 bases, with 12 bases lying between them. Germline CDR1 reads LGHDT; CDR2 reads YNNKEL (reference sequence). CDR3 loop: CASSQDPGKITEAFF. The DNA of the CDR3 is TGTGCCAGCAGCCAAGATCCGGGGAAGATCACTGAAGCTTTCTTT.

This chain uses TRBV10-3 with TRBJ1-1; D call uncertain. Per the germline V gene, CDR1 is ENHRY and CDR2 is SYGVKD. V was shortened by 2 bases and J by 1 base, with 14 bases between the two germline ends. The CDR3 totals 16 residues. The CDR3 region has the DNA TGTGCCATCAGTGAGCCGGGAGGTGGCACGAACACTGAAGCTTTCTTT. Its translation: CAISEPGGGTNTEAFF.

The chain joins TRBV27 to TRBJ1-6, with 9 bases identical to TRBD1. The CDR3 covers 14 residues. Looked up from germline, CDR1 is MNHEY and CDR2 is SMNVEV (reference sequence). V shed 6 bases, J shed 7 bases, and the junction held 4 bases outside the gene matches. The CDR3 loop reads CASSTGQGNSPLHF. CDR3 sequence (DNA): TGTGCCAGCAGCACGGGACAGGGAAATTCACCCCTCCACTTT.

The chain uses TRBV29-1 and TRBJ2-1; 12 nucleotides match TRBD2. The germline V gene has CDR1 SQVTM and CDR2 ANQGSEA. The V segment lost 4 bases and the J segment 7 bases; nucleotides outside the gene matches: 8. The CDR3 has 15 amino acids. The CDR3 DNA is TGCAGCGTTGGGCCGGGACTAGCGGGTTTAAATGAGCAGTTCTTC. Encoded protein: CSVGPGLAGLNEQFF.

The chain employs TRBV9 and TRBJ2-7; D may be TRBD1 (5 bases). Between the trimmed V and J ends, which lost 1 base and 5 bases, there was a span of 16 bases. CDR3 length: 15 residues. Germline V gene data show CDR1 as SGDLS and CDR2 as YYNGEE. DNA of the CDR3: TGTGCCAGCAGCGTAACCCCGACCGACAGCGACGAGCAGTACTTC. Translation gives CASSVTPTDSDEQYF.

Written as DNA, the CDR3 is TGTGCCAGCTCTCGAACAGGGGACAATCAGCCCCAGCATTTT. This gives the protein CASSRTGDNQPQHF. The V and J genes are TRBV18 and TRBJ1-5, with TRBD1 matching 7 bases. Per the germline V gene, CDR1 is KGHSH and CDR2 is LQKENI. The CDR3 spans 14 residues. Trimming at V came to 6 bases and at J to 3 bases, leaving 5 bases not matched to a gene.

The V and J genes are TRBV5-1 and TRBJ2-5; D remains ambiguous. Germline lookup yields CDR1 SGHRS and CDR2 YFSETQ. V lost 6 bases and J 0 bases, leaving 9 bases between the germline ends. The CDR3 has 13 residues. This CDR3 reads CASNGRNQETQYF. The CDR3 DNA is TGCGCCAGCAATGGCAGAAACCAAGAGACCCAGTACTTC.

V and J are TRBV5-1 and TRBJ1-1; D unclear. Germline V CDR1 and CDR2: SGHRS, YFSETQ. V was clipped by 0 bases and J by 1 base, with 7 bases between them. This CDR3 comprises 14 residues. The CDR3 sequence is CASSLAGTNTEAFF. The CDR3 DNA is TGCGCCAGCAGCTTGGCAGGAACGAACACTGAAGCTTTCTTT.

V is TRBV18 and J is TRBJ2-7; D gene ambiguous. Germline V gene data show CDR1 as KGHSH and CDR2 as LQKENI. The V gene lost 0 bases and the J gene lost 6 bases, with 9 bases spanning the gap. The CDR3 has 13 residues. DNA for the CDR3: TGTGCCAGCTCACCACCGTCGAGCTTCGAGCAGTACTTC. It specifies CASSPPSSFEQYF.

The chain joins TRBV4-2 to TRBJ1-3; TRBD1 is a possible D gene (6 bases). The germline V and J ends were trimmed by 1 base and 4 bases, with 14 bases remaining between them. Per germline, CDR1 LGHNA and CDR2 YNFKEQ. The CDR3 is 16 residues long. The CDR3: CASSQVGRGIGNTIYF. The CDR3 bases are TGTGCCAGCAGCCAAGTCGGCAGGGGCATCGGAAACACCATATATTTT.